This T cell receptor (beta chain) was identified in a study of OX40 agonist ivuxolimab in advanced cancers. Looking at the study overall: The costimulatory receptor OX40 (CD134) was targeted by ivuxolimab, a fully human IgG2 agonistic monoclonal antibody. Patients were allowed to have had prior anti-PD-1, anti-PD-L1 or anti-CTLA-4 therapy, and roughly two fifths of the dose-escalation patients had been treated with checkpoint inhibitors. Peripheral TCRbeta sequencing was intended to test whether TCR sequence diversity was altered and clonal T-cell expansion was caused by ivuxolimab. The paper reports the monotherapy dose-escalation portion (N of about 52 patients) of the phase I ivuxolimab trial. The dose-escalation cohort was 82.7% male with a mean age of approximately 60 years, ranging from roughly 23 to 80. Intravenous ivuxolimab was administered to patients every 2 weeks at six dose levels: 0.01, 0.1, 0.3, 1.5, 3 and 10 mg/kg. Partial responses occurred in three dose-escalation patients, of whom one had hepatocellular carcinoma and two had cutaneous melanoma. Of the approximately 50 dose-escalation patients, hepatocellular carcinoma was present in around 19, melanoma in around 15, renal cell carcinoma in 9 and head and neck cancer in 9.

Genomic DNA was isolated from the sorted cells so that the TCRbeta CDR3 region could be sequenced. The immunoSEQ Assay was used for sequencing of TCRbeta CDR3 regions. Imported from immuneACCESS, the table was reduced by TCRdb to in-frame sequences with V and J called. These copies leave out some clones; in studies compared against another copy, an unresolved V gene accounts for under half, and the cause of the remainder is not known. This sample gives around 79,000 clones in total; 88% of them show up just once. The ten largest clones take up about 3.8% of the sample. The trial excluded patients who had a history of autoimmune disease or who were on systemic immunosuppression. Peripheral blood for TCR sequencing was collected from all dose cohorts at baseline, on cycle 4 day 1, and on cycle 7 day 1. Samples were obtained from an open-label, multicenter, first-in-human phase I dose-escalation trial of ivuxolimab. Adults with locally advanced or metastatic melanoma, renal cell carcinoma, hepatocellular carcinoma or head and neck squamous cell carcinoma were enrolled in the trial. CD4+ and CD8+ T cells were sorted separately from peripheral blood before TCR sequencing.

The investigation overall reported the following: Clonal expansion of both CD4+ and CD8+ blood T cells was observed from baseline to week 6 at doses 0.1 to 3.0 mg/kg. Low levels of normalized T-cell clonal expansion were also seen in some patients who did not respond. In the 0.1-3.0 mg/kg groups, partial responders were among the patients with the lowest normalized peripheral clonal expansion, particularly in CD8+ T cells. The antigen specificity of the peripheral T cells that underwent clonal expansion was not determined. On average, CD8+ T cells showed more expanded clones than CD4+ T cells after ivuxolimab.

Notes on this clone: Its antigen is unknown. It has no much larger one-base neighbor in the sample; base qualities were not kept.

In the germline V gene (reference sequence), CDR1 corresponds to MNHEY and CDR2 to SMNVEV. The CDR3 runs 14 amino acids, cysteine and phenylalanine included. CDR3 DNA is the only sequence kept; it has 42 bases, read in frame from the first base. The junction shows trimming of 6 bases on V and 1 base on J, plus 13 bases between the germline ends. Material: CD4+ or CD8+ T cells sorted from blood, obtained in a trial of the OX40 agonist ivuxolimab. Recombination joined TRBV27 with TRBJ2-7, with a weak D call of TRBD1 (6 bases match). The source is an adult with an advanced solid tumor such as melanoma, head and neck, liver or kidney cancer. The CDR3 loop reads CASRRQVTSYEQYF. The DNA reads TGTGCCAGCAGGCGACAGGTAACTTCCTACGAGCAGTACTTC.